This entry lists 25 T cell receptor beta chains sequenced from one sample in a study of cytomegalovirus exposure and HLA in healthy donors. The assay was immunoSEQ multiplex PCR, and TCRdb's table has in-frame clones only and misses some. There are about 100,000 clones in the sample; approximately 94% occur only once, and 0.85% to 0.95% lies in the top ten. The sequenced sample consisted of PBMCs. These receptors were taken from a woman aged 18-30 years in good health and CMV-seronegative.

The chain couples TRBV5-1 to TRBJ2-1; 10 nucleotides agree with TRBD2. CDR3 length equals 14 residues. The germline CDR1 and CDR2 sequences are SGHRS and YFSETQ. V was pared by 0 bases and J by 7 bases, with 1 base of the junction left unmatched. The chain's CDR3 is CASSLELAGNEQFF. In nucleotides, the CDR3 is TGCGCCAGCAGCTTGGAACTAGCGGGAAATGAGCAGTTCTTC.

The chain links TRBV13 to TRBJ1-6; 7 nucleotides match TRBD1. Germline V lookup: CDR1 PRHDT, CDR2 FYEKMQ (reference sequence). The CDR3 extends over 15 amino acids. Germline trimming cut 4 bases from V and 4 bases from J; bases unmatched to any gene: 4. CDR3 nucleotides: TGTGCCAGCAGCTCCCGACAGGGTTATAATTCACCCCTCCACTTT. Translation gives CASSSRQGYNSPLHF.

The table lists this clone with a few counts. The chain has TRBV2 and TRBJ2-7; no reliable D call. The V gene's germline CDR1 is SNHLY and CDR2 FYNNEI. V dropped 7 bases and J dropped 6 bases, with 10 bases sitting between them. The CDR3 has 11 residues. The CDR3 protein is CASTLYLEQYF. The CDR3 DNA follows: TGTGCCAGCACCCTCTACCTCGAGCAGTACTTC.

The V call is TRBV9, the J call TRBJ2-5; TRBD2 matches at 10 bases. Unmatched junction bases numbered 11, after V lost 2 bases and J lost 7 bases. The CDR3 is 16 amino acids. The germline gives CDR1 SGDLS, CDR2 YYNGEE. The DNA for the CDR3 is TGTGCCAGCAGCGTTGGTGGGACTAGCGATATCGGGACCCAGTACTTC. It specifies CASSVGGTSDIGTQYF.

The rearrangement joins TRBV7-2 to TRBJ2-5; TRBD2 matches 10 bases. Trimming took 5 bases from V and 4 from J; bases not matched to a gene: 10. Germline CDR1 is SGHTA and CDR2 is FQGNSA. The CDR3 runs 16 residues. The CDR3 DNA reads TGTGCCAGCAGCCCTCAAAGCGGGGGGGCCGTAGAGACCCAGTACTTC. Its protein product is CASSPQSGGAVETQYF.

This clone has just one count. The chain uses TRBV6-1 and TRBJ2-5, with 8 bases matching TRBD2. J gave up 5 bases and V 0 bases, and 17 bases lay outside the gene matches. Germline V lookup: CDR1 MNHNS, CDR2 SASEGT. The CDR3 spans 19 residues. This CDR3 is CASSEAEGLGLVQMETQYF. The CDR3 DNA is TGTGCCAGCAGTGAAGCGGAAGGTTTGGGACTAGTACAAATGGAGACCCAGTACTTC.

The chain employs TRBV9 and TRBJ1-2, with 7 bases that match TRBD1. CDR3 length: 15 amino acids. Germline V gene lookup returns CDR1 SGDLS and CDR2 YYNGEE. The V segment lost 4 bases and the J segment 4 bases; nucleotides outside the gene matches: 10. The DNA of the CDR3 is TGTGCCAGCAGCCCCCTCTCGGCAGGGGGCTATGGCTACACCTTC. Protein: CASSPLSAGGYGYTF.

J is TRBJ2-5 and V is TRBV4-1; no definite D call. Trimming removed 5 bases from V and 5 bases from J, with 18 bases in between. The germline V gene encodes CDR1 MGHRA and CDR2 YSYEKL. The CDR3 spans 15 residues. CDR3 loop: CASSIRPSVGETQYF. CDR3 coding DNA: TGCGCCAGCAGCATCCGACCCTCGGTCGGGGAGACCCAGTACTTC.

The chain combines TRBV6-1 with TRBJ2-3; D unresolved. The CDR3 has 15 amino acids. CDR1 and CDR2 from the germline V gene are MNHNS and SASEGT. The ends were cut back, 3 bases at V and 0 bases at J, with 10 bases in the middle. CDR3 in amino acids: CASSETPQSTDTQYF. DNA for the CDR3: TGTGCCAGCAGTGAGACACCACAGAGCACAGATACGCAGTATTTT.

This clone was found a few times. The chain couples TRBV9 to TRBJ2-5; TRBD1 matches at 8 bases. This CDR3 has 16 amino acids. Germline V gives CDR1 SGDLS, CDR2 YYNGEE. V lost 3 bases, J lost 3 bases, and 10 bases stayed unmatched. CDR3 in DNA: TGTGCCAGCAGCGCGGACCCGCAGGGGGCAAAAGAGACCCAGTACTTC. It yields the protein CASSADPQGAKETQYF.

The V and J genes are TRBV6-6 and TRBJ2-1; no firm D call. This CDR3 has 13 residues. Per germline, CDR1 MNHNY and CDR2 SVGAGI (reference sequence). With 2 bases removed from V and 5 bases from J, the gap between germline ends came to 7 bases. CDR3 DNA: TGTGCCAGCAGTTACCGCCAGGACAATGAGCAGTTCTTC. Residues: CASSYRQDNEQFF.

This clone was found once. The chain carries TRBV27 and TRBJ2-1; maybe TRBD2 (5 bases). Trimming removed 7 bases from V and 1 base from J, with 11 bases in between. This CDR3 has 14 amino acids. Germline V CDR1 and CDR2: MNHEY, SMNVEV (reference sequence). The CDR3 DNA follows: TGTGCCAGCATGAGAGGGAGTTCCTACAATGAGCAGTTCTTC. This codes for CASMRGSSYNEQFF.

This chain uses TRBV4-1 with TRBJ2-1; 10 positions agree with TRBD2. The germline CDR1 and CDR2 sequences are MGHRA and YSYEKL. The CDR3 has 15 residues. The V segment lost 4 bases and the J segment 8 bases; nucleotides outside the gene matches: 8. CDR3 nucleotides: TGCGCCAGCAGCCTAATAGCGGGAGGAGGGGATGAGCAGTTCTTC. This translates into CASSLIAGGGDEQFF.

V is TRBV11-2 and J is TRBJ2-5; the match to TRBD2 covers 10 bases. Germline V gene sequence: CDR1 SGHAT, CDR2 FQNNGV. V lost 4 bases to trimming and J lost 1 base; unmatched junction nucleotides: 6. The CDR3 has 16 amino acids. CDR3 nucleotide sequence: TGTGCCAGCAGCTCCCGGACTAGCGGCCCCCAAGAGACCCAGTACTTC. Residues: CASSSRTSGPQETQYF.

This chain connects TRBV10-1 to TRBJ1-3, with D uncertain. In germline, CDR1 is WNHNN, CDR2 SYGVQD (reference sequence). The CDR3 has 15 residues. Deletions cut 0 bases from V and 0 bases from J, with 6 bases between. CDR3 nucleotides: TGCGCCAGCAGTGAGTCGCGCGTCTCTGGAAACACCATATATTTT. Its translation is CASSESRVSGNTIYF.

This chain connects TRBV9 to TRBJ1-1; D ambiguous. Trimming took off 4 bases at V and 0 bases at J, with 13 bases between the two ends. This CDR3 contains 15 residues. CDR1 SGDLS and CDR2 YYNGEE come from the germline V gene. The CDR3 nucleotides read TGTGCCAGCAGCCCTTTGGAGGGCATGAACACTGAAGCTTTCTTT. This translates into CASSPLEGMNTEAFF.

CDR3 in DNA: TGTGCCAGCAGCTTAGGGTCGGGGCCCGAGGGGGACGAGCAGTACTTC. Translated, it gives CASSLGSGPEGDEQYF. V usage is TRBV7-9 and J usage is TRBJ2-7; possibly TRBD1 for D (6 bases). CDR3 length: 16 residues. Trimming took off 1 base at V and 5 bases at J, with 18 bases between the two ends. Germline V CDR1 and CDR2: SEHNR, FQNEAQ (reference sequence).

The chain has TRBV30 and TRBJ2-1; a possible D gene is TRBD2 (6 bases). The CDR3 totals 14 residues. V lost 2 bases and J lost 7, with 15 bases in between. Per the germline V gene, CDR1 is GTSNPN and CDR2 is SVGIG (reference sequence). In DNA, the CDR3 is TGTGCCTGGAGTTGGACTACACCACGTAATGAGCAGTTCTTC. Amino acids: CAWSWTTPRNEQFF.

This sequence joins TRBV7-2 and TRBJ1-6, with D possibly TRBD1 on 6 matching bases. The CDR3 is made up of 14 amino acids. With 1 base removed from V and 6 bases from J, the gap between germline ends came to 7 bases. CDR1 and CDR2 (germline): SGHTA, FQGNSA. In DNA form, the CDR3 reads TGTGCCAGCAGCTTAGACAGGGCTAATTCACCCCTCCACTTT. It is translated as CASSLDRANSPLHF.

The J gene is TRBJ2-2, the V gene TRBV5-6, with 7 bases that match TRBD2. V shed 0 bases and J 1 base; nucleotides not matched to a gene: 3. The CDR3 is 16 amino acids. Germline-derived CDR1 and CDR2 are SGHDT and YYEEEE. The CDR3 region is CASSLGQRGNTGELFF. CDR3 DNA: TGTGCCAGCAGCTTGGGGCAGCGGGGGAACACCGGGGAGCTGTTTTTT.

The J gene is TRBJ1-2, the V gene TRBV27, with D perhaps matching TRBD1 (6 bases). The CDR3 sequence is 15 residues long. The germline V and J ends were trimmed by 4 bases and 3 bases, with 15 bases remaining between them. Germline values: CDR1 MNHEY, CDR2 SMNVEV (reference sequence). CDR3 in amino acids: CASSSNRASDYGYTF. The DNA of the CDR3 is TGTGCCAGCAGTTCCAACAGGGCGAGCGACTATGGCTACACCTTC.

J is TRBJ2-7 and V is TRBV11-2; TRBD2 might be the D (6 bases). The CDR3 consists of 13 residues. Deletions cut 1 base from V and 5 bases from J, with 9 bases between. The V gene's germline CDR1 is SGHAT and CDR2 FQNNGV. Written as DNA, the CDR3 is TGTGCCAGCAGCTTAGGACTAGAGGACGAGCAGTACTTC. Translation gives CASSLGLEDEQYF.

The table lists this clone with a few counts. V and J are TRBV5-1 and TRBJ2-1; no reliable D call. This CDR3 has 15 residues. Trimming pared 4 bases from V and 0 bases from J, leaving 11 bases between. Germline V lookup: CDR1 SGHRS, CDR2 YFSETQ. CDR3 DNA: TGCGCCAGCAGCACCTCTCCCAGCTCCTACAATGAGCAGTTCTTC. Its protein product is CASSTSPSSYNEQFF.

The chain employs TRBV7-2 and TRBJ1-3; TRBD1 aligns across 7 bases. Germline V gives CDR1 SGHTA, CDR2 FQGNSA. Trimming took 6 bases from V and 0 from J; bases not matched to a gene: 2. This CDR3 has 14 amino acids. CDR3 DNA sequence: TGTGCCAGCAGTTGGGACAGCTCTGGAAACACCATATATTTT. Its translation is CASSWDSSGNTIYF.

CDR3 sequence reads: CASNGGTEAFF. The CDR3 DNA reads TGTGCCAGCAACGGAGGGACTGAAGCTTTCTTT. The chain uses TRBV5-8 and TRBJ1-1; D is ambiguous. In germline, CDR1 is SGHTS, CDR2 YDEGEE. This CDR3 spans 11 amino acids. Trimming removed 6 bases at V and 5 bases at J, with 8 bases between.